This T cell receptor beta chain stems from a study of shared clonotypes between healthy human individuals. At the level of the study: Researchers assigned three CD4 naive, three CD4 memory, two CD8 naive and one CD8 memory plate to each donor. Whole-study results and caveats: Among non-shared clonotypes, generation probabilities were lower than among those shared by all four donors. When naive CD4 clonotypes were compared across a handful of donors, about 4.9% were shared.

There are 13 residues in the CDR3. V was pared by 7 bases and J by 2 bases, with 1 base of the junction left unmatched. Per the germline V gene, CDR1 is MGHDK and CDR2 is SYGVNS. TCRdb keeps only in-frame clones here, not all; method: immunoSEQ multiplex PCR. Among about 2.2 million clones listed, 80% to 95% were seen once. Terminally differentiated effector memory CD45RA+ cells were excluded from the naive CD8 cells, which were CD45RO-negative and positively selected for CCR7. As concerns this clone: Its cognate antigen is unknown.

V and J are TRBV25-1 and TRBJ2-1; 8 bases fit TRBD2. This sequence originates from a man aged 18 to 30 in good health. Some clones in this sample may be carry-over from other donors' samples. Input material: naive CD8+ T cells from PBMCs. This chain's CDR3 is CASIAGPYNEQFF. The DNA of the CDR3 is TGTGCCAGCATAGCGGGACCCTACAATGAGCAGTTCTTC.